The TCR beta chain described here comes from a study of blood T cell repertoires in COVID-19. Study-level information: The United States, Italy and Spain supplied acute and convalescent COVID-19 samples. Nucleic acid was either cDNA or gDNA, and it came from T cells, B-cell-depleted T cells, or PBMCs.

CDR1 is LNHDA, CDR2 SQIVND, per germline (reference sequence). The CDR3 has 16 residues. Trimming stripped 5 bases from V and 3 bases from J, with 18 bases between. Assay used: immunoSEQ multiplex PCR; TCRdb lists only in-frame clones, some missing. Among about 380,000 clones, more than 75% were seen once, and the ten largest hold under 1.5%. The participants were between roughly 18 and 90 years old and came from 24 US areas. What was sequenced was PBMCs or T cells enriched from blood (not recorded which). The chain has TRBV19 and TRBJ2-3, with D maybe TRBD1 (6 bases). The sequence was obtained from a man aged 25 to 40 who had recovered from COVID-19. The CDR3, as DNA: TGTGCCAGTAGTTCAAACAGGGTTTGGGGGACAGATACGCAGTATTTT. Encoded protein: CASSSNRVWGTDTQYF.